This T cell receptor beta chain was documented in a study of blood T cell repertoires in COVID-19 (dated by TCRdb to 2020 to 2022). Turning to the overall study: Collaborator samples came from the United States, Italy and Spain and covered acute and convalescent phases of COVID-19. The prospective study material was composed of cDNA or gDNA derived from T cells, B-cell-depleted T cells, or PBMCs. Deeply sampled blood TCRbeta repertoires from subjects exposed to, actively infected with, or recovered from COVID-19 were included in the dataset. The repertoires were released in a freely available public database intended as a resource for research on the immune response to SARS-CoV-2. Samples came from the ongoing ImmuneRACE study (first 160 participants) plus 1,254 subjects from 6 global collaborators. Nearly every sample came with metadata listing a de-identified subject ID, COVID-19 status, age in years and sex. HLA class I and class II types, where available, came from metadata supplied by the sample provider rather than from assay-based typing.

The CDR3 sequence holds 15 residues, the cysteine and phenylalanine included. Only the CDR3 DNA is retained, 45 bases long and in frame from the first base. As encoded in the germline V gene, CDR1 is SGDLS while CDR2 is YYNGEE. After removal of 2 bases from V and 4 bases from J, the junction retains 7 bases not matched to a gene. Participants in the prospective study were enrolled through a virtual design, were aged roughly 18 to 90 years, and lived in approximately 24 United States geographic areas. Cohort assignment in the prospective study relied on participant-reported clinical history from a screening survey and a study questionnaire. In the prospective study, whole blood, serum and a nasopharyngeal or oropharyngeal swab were collected from each participant by mobile phlebotomists. Additional blood draws and questionnaires over a 2-month period could optionally be provided by prospective study participants. Before DNA extraction, prospective study blood samples were shipped either frozen or at room temperature.

What the research found in general, with its limitations: The amount of clinical and demographic metadata varied by source and participant and was provided uncurated.

TCRbeta CDR3 regions were amplified from genomic DNA by means of the immunoSEQ Assay, a bias-controlled multiplex PCR. In the paper's pipeline: The number of nucleated cells in each sample was estimated by amplification of reference gene primers within the assay. To quantify the absolute abundance of each unique TCRbeta CDR3 rearrangement, sequence reads were collapsed and filtered. For each sample, productive Simpson clonality was calculated as the square root of Simpson's diversity index across productive rearrangements. TCRdb carries this immuneACCESS record with in-frame sequences only. Its versions omit some clonotypes, under half of them owing to an unresolved V gene in the studies checked, with the rest unexplained. V, J and clone size reflect that table, while D and trimming were determined from the DNA. The sample table records 200,000 to 250,000 clones; roughly nine tenths of these occur just once. The ten largest clonotypes hold over 3% of the sample.

Notes on this clone: It has no known antigen specificity. Base qualities are not provided; no much larger clone lies one nucleotide away.

The TCR was taken from a woman between 18 and 30 years old in a cohort exposed to, infected with or recovered from COVID-19 (not recorded which). The sequencing sample was made of PBMCs or T cells enriched from blood (not recorded which). The chain links TRBV9 with TRBJ1-1, with 8 bases matching TRBD1. This receptor has the CDR3 CASSVRTGKGTEAFF. At the DNA level, the sequence is TGTGCCAGCAGCGTTCGGACAGGGAAAGGCACTGAAGCTTTCTTT.